What follows is one T cell receptor (beta chain) and its context. As yet, its antigen is unknown. The germline V and J ends were trimmed by 0 bases and 4 bases, with 15 bases remaining between them. CDR1 and CDR2 (germline): MGHRA, YSYEKL. This CDR3 region has 16 residues. The data belong to a study of regulatory T cells in long-lasting Graves disease. Regarding the study as a whole: What was studied was peripheral blood only, and not thyroid tissue. Persistent patients had more shared public clonotypes (roughly 2,700) than new patients (about 870).

Time point specified: persistent/refractory GD, antithyroid drugs over 5 years with positive TRAb. Isolated PBMC RNA provided the starting material for the TCR library. Per American Thyroid Association guidelines, Graves' disease was diagnosed. Collection of peripheral blood (about 8.1 milliliters) was done using EDTA tubes. CDR3-region Arm-PCR and iRepertoire HTBI primers produced the TCR beta libraries. A single record per CDR3 protein comes from TCRdb applying MiXCR to the multiplex PCR reads. The sample carries 650,000 to 700,000 distinct CDR3 sequences, around 30% recorded once. The clonotype originates from a female donor with Graves disease. The chain has TRBV4-1 and TRBJ1-2, with D possibly TRBD1 on 6 matching bases. The sequences come from peripheral blood mononuclear cells (PBMCs), collected when the disease was refractory, from a patient treated with antithyroid drugs. CDR3 coding DNA: TGCGCCAGCAGCCAAGAAGCCGGGACATTGGCCTATGGCTACACCTTC. It encodes CASSQEAGTLAYGYTF.